The 4 T cell receptor beta chains reported below all come from one sample, sequenced in a study of lung T cells in sarcoidosis with Löfgren's syndrome. TCRdb recomputed calls from the reads with MiXCR, one row per CDR3 protein. The sample yields roughly 63,000 distinct CDR3 sequences, about 20% seen once. Input material: CD4+ T cells from PBMCs. Source of these receptors: a human donor with sarcoidosis (Löfgren's syndrome or another form), or a control subject (not recorded which).

Notes on this clonotype: A much larger clone lies one base from this, so it may be a read error. V usage is TRBV20-1 and J usage is TRBJ1-1; D unclear. The germline CDR1 and CDR2 sequences are DFQATT and SNEGSKA (reference sequence). This CDR3 spans 12 amino acids. CDR3 residues: CSASAANTGAFF. In DNA form, the CDR3 reads TGCAGTGCTAGTGCCGCGAACACTGGAGCTTTCTTT.

V and J are TRBV12-3 or TRBV12-4 and TRBJ2-3, with TRBD2 matching 9 bases. With V trimmed by 8 bases and J by 6 bases, 24 bases remained unmatched. The CDR3 is 19 amino acids. The CDR3 protein is CASSPGVVAGESLWDTQYF. DNA for the CDR3: TGTGCCAGCTCTCCTGGGGTAGTAGCGGGAGAGTCGCTATGGGATACGCAGTATTTT.

This clonotype was picked up a small number of times. The rearrangement uses TRBV18 and TRBJ2-1; D is possibly TRBD1 (6 bases). The CDR3 length is 15 residues. Per germline, CDR1 KGHSH and CDR2 LQKENI. With 0 bases removed from V and 9 bases from J, the gap between germline ends came to 15 bases. DNA for the CDR3: TGTGCCAGCTCACCACCAAGGACAGCGCTTGGTGAGCAGTTCTTC. Encoded protein: CASSPPRTALGEQFF.

The J gene is TRBJ1-5, the V gene TRBV18; tentative D call: TRBD1 (5 bases). The CDR3 is made up of 13 amino acids. Trimming took 6 bases from V and 6 from J, leaving 12 bases between them. CDR1 KGHSH and CDR2 LQKENI come from the germline V gene. The CDR3 nucleotides read TGTGCCAGCTCGCAGGGATCGGGTCAGCCCCAGCATTTT. Encoded protein: CASSQGSGQPQHF.